This T cell receptor beta chain is from a study of blood T cell repertoires in COVID-19 (TCRdb year 2020). Looking at the study overall: Samples covering the acute and convalescent phases of COVID-19 were provided by collaborators in the United States, Italy and Spain. The prospective study material was composed of cDNA or gDNA derived from T cells, B-cell-depleted T cells, or PBMCs. The repertoires were made available in a free public database intended to serve as a resource for research on the immune response to SARS-CoV-2. Samples were obtained from the ongoing ImmuneRACE study (first 160 participants) and from about 1,300 subjects provided by 6 global collaborators. Sample metadata almost always included a de-identified subject ID, COVID-19 status, age in years and sex. Where HLA class I and class II types were available, the types were taken from metadata supplied by the sample provider, not from assay-based typing. The dataset comprised deeply sampled blood TCRbeta repertoires from subjects exposed to, actively infected with, or recovered from COVID-19. The investigation overall reported the following: Clinical and demographic metadata were provided uncurated, with the amount varying by source and participant.

V trim: 4 bases; J trim: 5 bases; unmatched bases: 8. Reading the germline V gene gives CDR1 SGDLS and CDR2 YYNGEE. Including the terminal cysteine and phenylalanine, the CDR3 comprises 14 residues. The sequence is cut down to CDR3 DNA, 42 bases in frame from base 1. Whole blood was collected in K2EDTA tubes by collaborating institutions according to the institutions' own protocols. For TCRbeta analysis, collaborators shipped samples as frozen whole blood, isolated PBMCs, or DNA extracted from either of those sample types. TCRbeta CDR3 regions were amplified from genomic DNA using the immunoSEQ Assay, a bias-controlled multiplex PCR. As for the original processing: The number of nucleated cells in each sample was estimated by amplification of reference gene primers within the assay. To quantify the absolute abundance of each unique TCRbeta CDR3 rearrangement, sequence reads were collapsed and filtered. For each sample, productive Simpson clonality was calculated as the square root of Simpson's diversity index over productive rearrangements. TCRdb retrieved this table from immuneACCESS and kept in-frame rearrangements only. Not all clones are present; in checked studies, unresolved V genes account for under half, and no reason is known for the remainder. V and J calls and clone size are those listed in that table; D and trimming were worked out from the DNA. The sample has under 50,000 clones on record, about 82% of them singletons. More than 35% of the sample is in the top ten clones.

As regards this clone: Its antigen has not been determined. No clone much larger than this one lies a single base away; base qualities are absent.

This TCR derives from an elderly man with active or convalescent COVID-19. The chain joins TRBV9 to TRBJ2-7; 8 central bases correspond to TRBD1. The specimen sequenced was peripheral blood. For the CDR3, the sequence is CASSRQGYYHEQYF. The DNA reads as follows: TGTGCCAGCAGCCGACAGGGGTATTACCACGAGCAGTACTTC.